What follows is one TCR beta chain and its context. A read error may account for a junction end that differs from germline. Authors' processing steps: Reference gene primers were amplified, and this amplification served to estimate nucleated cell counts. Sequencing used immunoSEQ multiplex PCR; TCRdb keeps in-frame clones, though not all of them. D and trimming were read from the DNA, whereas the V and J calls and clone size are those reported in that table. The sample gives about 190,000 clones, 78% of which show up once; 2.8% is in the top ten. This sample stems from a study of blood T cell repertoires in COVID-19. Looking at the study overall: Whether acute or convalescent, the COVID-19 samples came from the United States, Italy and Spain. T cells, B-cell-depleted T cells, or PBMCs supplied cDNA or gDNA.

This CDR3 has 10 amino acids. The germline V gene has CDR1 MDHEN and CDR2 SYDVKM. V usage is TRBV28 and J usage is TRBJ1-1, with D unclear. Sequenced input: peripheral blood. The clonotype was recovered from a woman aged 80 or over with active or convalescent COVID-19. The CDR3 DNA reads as TGTGCCAGCAGTTTTACTGAAGCTTCCTTT. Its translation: CASSFTEASF.